The rows below give T cell receptor beta chains drawn from one sample of a study of blood T cell repertoires in COVID-19. Data came from immunoSEQ multiplex PCR; TCRdb stores just in-frame clones and leaves some out. The sample shows roughly 15,000 clones, around 89% of them seen only once. Specimen: peripheral blood. These receptors came from a human donor in a cohort sampled during active COVID-19. The CDR3 runs from the conserved cysteine through the conserved F or W. The D gene is left open where the match is weak. Clone size is shown for a subset of rows, as once, few, many or a class of expanded clone.

J: TRBJ2-7; D: NA; size: NA; V: TRBV18; CDR3: CASSPPQATYEQYF; DNA: TGTGCCAGCTCACCACCCCAGGCAACCTACGAGCAGTACTTC
J: TRBJ2-3; D: TRBD2; size: NA; V: TRBV6-6; CDR3: CASSRASGGFTDTQYF; DNA: TGTGCCAGCAGTCGGGCTAGCGGGGGCTTCACAGATACGCAGTATTTT
J: TRBJ2-7; D: TRBD2; size: once; V: TRBV24-1; CDR3: CATSEGSGSYEQYF; DNA: TGTGCCACCAGTGAAGGTAGCGGGAGCTACGAGCAGTACTTC
J: TRBJ1-1; D: NA; size: NA; V: TRBV3-1/TRBV3-2; CDR3: CASSLGDSRQAFF; DNA: TGTGCCAGCAGCCTTGGGGACTCCAGACAAGCTTTCTTT
J: TRBJ2-6; D: TRBD1; size: once; V: TRBV18; CDR3: CASSGGQGRLASSGANVLTF; DNA: TGTGCCAGCTCCGGGGGACAGGGCCGACTGGCCTCTTCTGGGGCCAACGTCCTGACTTTC
J: TRBJ1-1; D: TRBD1; size: NA; V: TRBV24-1; CDR3: CATSVTDRGNTEAFF; DNA: TGTGCCACCAGTGTCACGGACAGGGGAAACACTGAAGCTTTCTTT
J: TRBJ2-3; D: TRBD2; size: NA; V: TRBV5-1; CDR3: CASSIVTSGTDTQYF; DNA: TGCGCCAGCAGCATCGTTACTAGCGGCACAGATACGCAGTATTTT
J: TRBJ1-2; D: TRBD1; size: NA; V: TRBV6-5; CDR3: CASSRQGIYTF; DNA: TGTGCCAGCAGCCGACAGGGGATCTACACCTTC
J: TRBJ1-2; D: NA; size: NA; V: TRBV9; CDR3: CASSLQGFGYTF; DNA: TGTGCCAGCAGCTTGCAGGGCTTTGGCTACACCTTC
J: TRBJ1-3; D: NA; size: NA; V: TRBV4-1; CDR3: CASSRSLQVSGNTIYF; DNA: TGCGCCAGCAGCCGAAGTCTACAGGTATCAGGAAACACCATATATTTT
J: TRBJ1-2; D: TRBD1; size: few; V: TRBV28; CDR3: CASSPHGQGSYGYTF; DNA: TGTGCCAGCAGTCCACATGGACAGGGTAGCTATGGCTACACCTTC
J: TRBJ1-5; D: NA; size: few; V: TRBV15; CDR3: CATSDKVQPQHF; DNA: TGTGCCACCAGCGACAAAGTTCAGCCCCAGCATTTT
J: TRBJ2-3; D: TRBD1; size: NA; V: TRBV24-1; CDR3: CATSGGTGGGLGFADTQYF; DNA: TGTGCCACCAGTGGAGGGACAGGGGGGGGACTAGGATTTGCAGATACGCAGTATTTT
J: TRBJ2-7; D: NA; size: NA; V: TRBV11-3; CDR3: CASSRIAEQYF; DNA: TGTGCCAGCAGTCGGATAGCCGAGCAGTACTTC
J: TRBJ2-7; D: TRBD1; size: NA; V: TRBV2; CDR3: CASSRTGVYEQYF; DNA: TGTGCCAGCAGTCGGACAGGAGTTTACGAGCAGTACTTC
J: TRBJ1-5; D: TRBD1; size: NA; V: TRBV5-1; CDR3: CASSLGTGGNQPQHF; DNA: TGCGCCAGCAGCTTAGGGACAGGGGGCAATCAGCCCCAGCATTTT
J: TRBJ2-2; D: TRBD1; size: NA; V: TRBV5-1; CDR3: CASSLVPTGAGTGELFF; DNA: TGCGCCAGCAGCTTGGTACCGACAGGGGCCGGCACCGGGGAGCTGTTTTTT
J: TRBJ2-3; D: TRBD1; size: once; V: TRBV5-1; CDR3: CASSEAGTGSTDTQYF; DNA: TGCGCCAGCAGCGAAGCCGGGACAGGAAGCACAGATACGCAGTATTTT
J: TRBJ2-7; D: TRBD2; size: NA; V: TRBV4-1; CDR3: CASSRGTRETYEQYF; DNA: TGCGCCAGCAGCCGAGGGACTAGGGAAACCTACGAGCAGTACTTC
J: TRBJ2-1; D: NA; size: NA; V: TRBV7-7; CDR3: CASSPSINLYNEQFF; DNA: TGTGCTAGCAGCCCCAGTATAAATCTCTACAATGAGCAGTTCTTC
J: TRBJ1-1; D: NA; size: few; V: TRBV9; CDR3: CASSTTAKGEAFF; DNA: TGTGCCAGCAGCACAACAGCAAAGGGGGAAGCTTTCTTT
J: TRBJ1-5; D: NA; size: once; V: TRBV10-2; CDR3: CASSESIGASQPQHF; DNA: TGCGCCAGCAGTGAGTCGATTGGGGCAAGTCAGCCCCAGCATTTT
J: TRBJ2-1; D: TRBD1; size: NA; V: TRBV5-1; CDR3: CASSPQGQGASNEQFF; DNA: TGCGCCAGCAGCCCCCAGGGACAGGGGGCGAGCAATGAGCAGTTCTTC
J: TRBJ2-7; D: TRBD1; size: NA; V: TRBV28; CDR3: CASSPIDRGGGYEQYF; DNA: TGTGCCAGCAGCCCTATTGACAGGGGAGGTGGGTACGAGCAGTACTTC
J: TRBJ2-7; D: NA; size: NA; V: TRBV4-1; CDR3: CASSPVLKRGEQYF; DNA: TGCGCCAGCAGCCCAGTCCTCAAAAGGGGCGAGCAGTACTTC
J: TRBJ1-1; D: TRBD1; size: once; V: TRBV4-1; CDR3: CASSQDLTGRFEAFF; DNA: TGCGCCAGCAGCCAGGACCTGACAGGGCGCTTTGAAGCTTTCTTT
J: TRBJ2-2; D: NA; size: NA; V: TRBV9; CDR3: CASSVASQVYGELFF; DNA: TGTGCCAGCAGCGTAGCGAGTCAGGTCTATGGGGAGCTGTTTTTT
J: TRBJ2-7; D: TRBD2; size: NA; V: TRBV5-1; CDR3: CASSAGLATGFNEQYF; DNA: TGCGCCAGCAGCGCGGGACTAGCCACGGGATTCAACGAGCAGTACTTC
J: TRBJ1-1; D: NA; size: once; V: TRBV18; CDR3: CASSPYSTDVDPFF; DNA: TGTGCCAGCTCACCGTATTCGACAGACGTAGACCCTTTCTTT
J: TRBJ2-7; D: TRBD1; size: NA; V: TRBV6-5; CDR3: CASSSTGQGAEQYF; DNA: TGTGCCAGCAGTTCGACGGGACAGGGGGCGGAGCAGTACTTC
J: TRBJ2-2; D: TRBD2; size: once; V: TRBV3-1/TRBV3-2; CDR3: CASSRSGSSAGELFF; DNA: TGTGCCAGCAGCCGTAGCGGGAGTAGCGCCGGGGAGCTGTTTTTT
J: TRBJ1-5; D: TRBD1; size: NA; V: TRBV27; CDR3: CASMVEGAGSNQPQHF; DNA: TGTGCCAGCATGGTCGAGGGGGCCGGGAGCAATCAGCCCCAGCATTTT
J: TRBJ1-2; D: TRBD1; size: NA; V: TRBV28; CDR3: CASSPGTGAGYGYTF; DNA: TGTGCCAGCAGTCCGGGGACAGGGGCAGGCTATGGCTACACCTTC
J: TRBJ2-5; D: NA; size: NA; V: TRBV6-5; CDR3: CASSRQETQYF; DNA: TGTGCCAGCAGCCGCCAAGAGACCCAGTACTTC